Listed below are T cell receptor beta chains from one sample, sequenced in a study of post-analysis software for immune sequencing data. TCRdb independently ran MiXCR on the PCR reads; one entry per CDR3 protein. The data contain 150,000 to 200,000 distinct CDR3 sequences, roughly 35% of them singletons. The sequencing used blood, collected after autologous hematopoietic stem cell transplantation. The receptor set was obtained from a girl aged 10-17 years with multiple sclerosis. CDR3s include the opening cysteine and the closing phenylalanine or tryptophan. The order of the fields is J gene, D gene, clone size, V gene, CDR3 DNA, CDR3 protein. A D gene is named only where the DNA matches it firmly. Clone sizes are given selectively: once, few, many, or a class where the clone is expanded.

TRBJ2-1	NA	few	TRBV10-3	TGTGCCATCAGTGAGTGGCACGGGGATGAGCAGTTCTTC	CAISEWHGDEQFF
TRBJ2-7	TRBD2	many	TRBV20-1	TGCAGTGCGGGAGGGACCGTCCACGAGCAGTACTTC	CSAGGTVHEQYF
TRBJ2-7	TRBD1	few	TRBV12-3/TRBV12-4	TGTGCCAGCAGTTCCCCCGGTGGGACAGGGAACGAGCAGTACTTC	CASSSPGGTGNEQYF
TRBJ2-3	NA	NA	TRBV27	TGTGCCAGCAGTCCCCTCGGAGGGTTGGATACGCAGTATTTT	CASSPLGGLDTQYF
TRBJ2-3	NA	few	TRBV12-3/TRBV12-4	TGTGCCAGCAAGGGGGAAACAGATACGCAGTATTTT	CASKGETDTQYF
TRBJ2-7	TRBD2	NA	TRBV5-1	TGCGCCAGCAGCTTGGGTGGGACTAGTCGCTCCTACAATGAGCAGTACTTC	CASSLGGTSRSYNEQYF
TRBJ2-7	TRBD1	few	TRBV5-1	TGCGCCAGCAGCTTGTTAATGGGCGGGCAGGGGGCCTACGAGCAGTACTTC	CASSLLMGGQGAYEQYF
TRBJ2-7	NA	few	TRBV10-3	TGTGCCATCAGTGAGCCGGACGTCAAAGGGGAGCAGTACTTC	CAISEPDVKGEQYF
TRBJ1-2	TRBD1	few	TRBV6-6	TGTGCCAGCAGTTACTCCTCGGACAGGGAGTATGGCTACACCTTC	CASSYSSDREYGYTF
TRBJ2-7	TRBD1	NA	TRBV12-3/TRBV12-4	TGTGCCAGCAGTTTTGGGGGACAGGGCTACGAGCAGTACTTC	CASSFGGQGYEQYF
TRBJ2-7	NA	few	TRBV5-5	TGTGCCAGCAGCCCTACCCCAAGTGAGCAGTACTTC	CASSPTPSEQYF
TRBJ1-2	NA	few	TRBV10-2	TGCGCCAGCAGTGAAGGGATCTATGGCTACACCTTC	CASSEGIYGYTF
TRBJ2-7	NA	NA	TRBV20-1	TGCAGTGCTAGAGATCTGGAGAGTTCCTACGAGCAGTACTTC	CSARDLESSYEQYF
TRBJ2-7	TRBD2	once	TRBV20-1	TGCAGTGCTAGAGGTCCTCTAGCGGGAGAGGACGAGCAGTACTTC	CSARGPLAGEDEQYF
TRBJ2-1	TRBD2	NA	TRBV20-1	TGCAGTGCTAGACAAGGCGGGCGGGGGGGCTCCTACAATGAGCAGTTCTTC	CSARQGGRGGSYNEQFF
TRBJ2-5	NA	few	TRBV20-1	TGCAGTGCTAGAGTCGGAGGAGAGACCCAGTACTTC	CSARVGGETQYF
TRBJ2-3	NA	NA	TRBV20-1	TGCAGTGCTAATTGGGATTTCAGGGGCGGTAGCACAGATACGCAGTATTTT	CSANWDFRGGSTDTQYF
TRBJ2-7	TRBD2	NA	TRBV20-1	TGCAGTGCTAGTATGCGGGAGGGGGCGCAGTACTTC	CSASMREGAQYF
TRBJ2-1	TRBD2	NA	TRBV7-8	TGTGCCAGCTCGGCTAGCGGGACGGGGAATGAGCAGTTCTTC	CASSASGTGNEQFF
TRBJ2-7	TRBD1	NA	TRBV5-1	TGCGCCTCGGCCAGGGACAGGATATCCTACGAGCAGTACTTC	CASARDRISYEQYF
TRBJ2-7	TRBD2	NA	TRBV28	TGTGCCAGCAGCACACTAGCGGGAGGGTCCTACGAGCAGTACTTC	CASSTLAGGSYEQYF
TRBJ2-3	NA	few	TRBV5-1	TGCGCCAGCAGCTTGGAGGGCCGCAGCACAGATACGCAGTATTTT	CASSLEGRSTDTQYF
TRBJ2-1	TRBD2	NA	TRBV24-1	TGTGCCACAGCAAAAACCGGGACTAGCGTAGTTCACAATGAGCAGTTCTTC	CATAKTGTSVVHNEQFF
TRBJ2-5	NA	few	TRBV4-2	TGTGCCAGCAGCCAAGACCGGGGATCCCCAGAGACCCAGTACTTC	CASSQDRGSPETQYF
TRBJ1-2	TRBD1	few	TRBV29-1	TGCAGCGTCGTACAGGGGGCCGGGACTAACTATGGCTACACCTTC	CSVVQGAGTNYGYTF
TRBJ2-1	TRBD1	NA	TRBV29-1	TGCAGCGTCCAAAGGGACAGTGTCTCCTACAATGAGCAGTTCTTC	CSVQRDSVSYNEQFF
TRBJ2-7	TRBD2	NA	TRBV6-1	TGTGCCAGCAGTGGTGCTAGCGGGCTCTACGAGCAGTACTTC	CASSGASGLYEQYF
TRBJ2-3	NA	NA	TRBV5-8	TGTGCCAGCAGCCCCCCCCCAGGACCCCGGGGGGATACGCAGTATTTT	CASSPPPGPRGDTQYF
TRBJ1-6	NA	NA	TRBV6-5	TGTGCCAGCAGTTACCAGGGTTCACCCCTCCACTTT	CASSYQGSPLHF
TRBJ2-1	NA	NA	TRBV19	TGTGCCAGTAGTAGGGGTTTCTCGTTCGGAAGTGAGCAGTTCTTC	CASSRGFSFGSEQFF
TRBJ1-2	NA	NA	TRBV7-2	TGTGCCAGCAGCCCAGGGTTGTATGGCTACACCTTC	CASSPGLYGYTF
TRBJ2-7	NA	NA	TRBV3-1	TGTGCCAGCAGCCAAGACCGGTACTCCTACGAGCAGTACTTC	CASSQDRYSYEQYF
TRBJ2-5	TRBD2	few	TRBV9	TGTGCCAGCAGCGTAGGGCCCTCTGGAAGAACGGGAGGGCTACAAGAGACCCAGTACTTC	CASSVGPSGRTGGLQETQYF
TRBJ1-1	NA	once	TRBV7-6	TGTGCCAGCAGCTTAGGGGCCGTGGGTTCTGAAGCTTTCTTT	CASSLGAVGSEAFF
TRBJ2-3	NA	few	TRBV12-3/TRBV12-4	TGTGCCAGCAGTTCTAGGGCGAGTTACACAGATACGCAGTATTTT	CASSSRASYTDTQYF